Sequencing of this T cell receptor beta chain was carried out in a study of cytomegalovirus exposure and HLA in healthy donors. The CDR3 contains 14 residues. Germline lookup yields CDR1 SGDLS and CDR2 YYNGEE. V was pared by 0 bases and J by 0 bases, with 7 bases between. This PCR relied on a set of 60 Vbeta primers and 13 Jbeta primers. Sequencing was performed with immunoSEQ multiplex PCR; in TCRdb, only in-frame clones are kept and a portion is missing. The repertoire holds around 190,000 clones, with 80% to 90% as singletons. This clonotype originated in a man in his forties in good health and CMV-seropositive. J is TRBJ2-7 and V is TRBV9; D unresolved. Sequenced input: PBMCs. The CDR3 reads CASSVGLSSYEQYF. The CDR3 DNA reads TGTGCCAGCAGCGTAGGTCTCAGCTCCTACGAGCAGTACTTC.